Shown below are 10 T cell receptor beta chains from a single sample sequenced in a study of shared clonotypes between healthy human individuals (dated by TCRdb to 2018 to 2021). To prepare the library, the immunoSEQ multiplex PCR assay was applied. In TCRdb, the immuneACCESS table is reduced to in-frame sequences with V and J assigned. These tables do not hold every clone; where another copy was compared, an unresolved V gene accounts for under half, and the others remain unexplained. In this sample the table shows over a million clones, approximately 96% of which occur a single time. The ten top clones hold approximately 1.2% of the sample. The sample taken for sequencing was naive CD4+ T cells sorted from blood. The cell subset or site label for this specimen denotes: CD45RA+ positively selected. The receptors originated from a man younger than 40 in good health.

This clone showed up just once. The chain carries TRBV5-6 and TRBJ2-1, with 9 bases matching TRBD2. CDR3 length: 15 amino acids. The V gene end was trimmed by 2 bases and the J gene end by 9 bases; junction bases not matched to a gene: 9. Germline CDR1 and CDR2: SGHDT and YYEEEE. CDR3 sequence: CASSFMAGGRTEQFF. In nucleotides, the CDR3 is TGTGCCAGCAGCTTCATGGCGGGAGGGCGAACTGAGCAGTTCTTC.

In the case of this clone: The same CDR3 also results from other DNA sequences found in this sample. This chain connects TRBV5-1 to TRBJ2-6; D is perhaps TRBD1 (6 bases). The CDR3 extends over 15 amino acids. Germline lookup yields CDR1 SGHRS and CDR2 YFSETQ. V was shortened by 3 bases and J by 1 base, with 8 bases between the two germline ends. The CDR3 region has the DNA TGCGCCAGCAGCTCAGGGGCATCTGGGGCCAACGTCCTGACTTTC. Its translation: CASSSGASGANVLTF.

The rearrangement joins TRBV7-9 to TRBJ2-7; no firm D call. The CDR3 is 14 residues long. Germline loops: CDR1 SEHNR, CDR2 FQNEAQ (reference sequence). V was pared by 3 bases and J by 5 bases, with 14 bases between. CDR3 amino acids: CASSLYSREDEQYF. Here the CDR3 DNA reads TGTGCCAGCAGCTTGTACAGCCGAGAGGACGAGCAGTACTTC.

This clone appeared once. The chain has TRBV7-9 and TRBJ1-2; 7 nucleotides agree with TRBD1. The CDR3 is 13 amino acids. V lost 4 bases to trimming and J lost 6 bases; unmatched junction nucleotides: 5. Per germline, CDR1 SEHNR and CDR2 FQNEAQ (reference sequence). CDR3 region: CASSSQGLDGYTF. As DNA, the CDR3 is TGTGCCAGCAGCTCACAGGGGTTAGATGGCTACACCTTC.

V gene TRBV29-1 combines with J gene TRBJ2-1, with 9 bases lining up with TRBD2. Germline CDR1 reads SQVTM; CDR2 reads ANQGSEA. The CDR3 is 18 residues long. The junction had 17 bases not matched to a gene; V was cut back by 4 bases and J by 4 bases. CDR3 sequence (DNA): TGCAGCGTTGCCGGGACTAGCCGATCTCACGCGGTATACAATGAGCAGTTCTTC. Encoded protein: CSVAGTSRSHAVYNEQFF.

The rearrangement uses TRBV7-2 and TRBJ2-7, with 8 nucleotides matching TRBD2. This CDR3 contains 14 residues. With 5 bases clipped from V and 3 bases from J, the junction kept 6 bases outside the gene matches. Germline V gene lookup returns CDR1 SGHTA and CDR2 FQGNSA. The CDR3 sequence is CASSQPGLGYEQYF. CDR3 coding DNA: TGTGCCAGCAGCCAGCCGGGACTAGGCTACGAGCAGTACTTC.

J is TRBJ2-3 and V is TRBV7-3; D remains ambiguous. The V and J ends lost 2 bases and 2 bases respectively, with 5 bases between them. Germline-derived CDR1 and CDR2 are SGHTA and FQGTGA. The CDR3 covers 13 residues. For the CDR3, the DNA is TGTGCCAGCAGCTTATCTATCACAGATACGCAGTATTTT. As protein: CASSLSITDTQYF.

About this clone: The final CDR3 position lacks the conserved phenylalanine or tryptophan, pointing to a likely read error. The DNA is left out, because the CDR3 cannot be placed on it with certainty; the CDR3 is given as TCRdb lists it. CDR3 sequence: CASSRAFL. The V call is TRBV21-1, the J call TRBJ1-2. TRBV21-1 counts as a pseudogene. From its first to its last residue, the CDR3 has 8 amino acids.

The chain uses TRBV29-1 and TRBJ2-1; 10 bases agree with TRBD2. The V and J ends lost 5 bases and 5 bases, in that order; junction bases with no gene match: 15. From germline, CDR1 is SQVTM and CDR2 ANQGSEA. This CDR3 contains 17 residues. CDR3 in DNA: TGCAGCGTTCGAAAGCGGGAGGGCCGCCGAATTGACAATGAGCAGTTCTTC. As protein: CSVRKREGRRIDNEQFF.

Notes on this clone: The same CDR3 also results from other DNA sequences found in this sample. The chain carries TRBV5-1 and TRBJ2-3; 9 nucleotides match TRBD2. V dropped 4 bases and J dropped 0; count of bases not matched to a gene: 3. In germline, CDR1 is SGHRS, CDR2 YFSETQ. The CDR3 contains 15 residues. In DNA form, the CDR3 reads TGCGCCAGCAGCCGCACTAGCGGGAGCACAGATACGCAGTATTTT. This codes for CASSRTSGSTDTQYF.